The clone carrying this T cell receptor (beta chain) was recorded a few times. The antigen remains undetermined. The source of the sample is a study of cytomegalovirus exposure and HLA in healthy donors. PCR employed 60 Vbeta and 13 Jbeta primers. Repertoires were generated with immunoSEQ multiplex PCR, while TCRdb's copy carries only in-frame clones and drops some. The sample includes under 150,000 clones, 75% to 85% of them seen just once. General observations from the study: On later analysis, the bulk of CMV-associated TCR beta chains appeared to be HLA-restricted. Some V segments could not be told apart, so they were left out, TRBV6-2 and TRBV6-3 among them.

In germline, CDR1 is LNHNV, CDR2 YYDKDF (reference sequence). This CDR3 spans 15 amino acids. The V segment lost 4 bases and the J segment 4 bases; nucleotides outside the gene matches: 4. This sequence was found in a woman aged 40 to 50 in good health and CMV-seropositive. The chain carries TRBV15 and TRBJ2-2; 9 bases agree with TRBD1. The sequenced sample consisted of PBMCs. This chain's CDR3 is CATSTYRGPTGELFF. The CDR3 DNA reads TGTGCCACCAGCACATACAGGGGGCCCACCGGGGAGCTGTTTTTT.